These 14 T cell receptor beta chains were all obtained from the same sample, sequenced in a study of cytomegalovirus exposure and HLA in healthy donors. Vbeta (60) and Jbeta (13) primers were used in the PCR. Sequencing used immunoSEQ multiplex PCR; TCRdb keeps in-frame clones, though not all of them. This listing includes about 88,000 clones. The sample consisted of PBMCs. All receptors derive from a girl aged 10 to 17 in good health and CMV-seropositive.

V usage is TRBV4-2 and J usage is TRBJ2-6; weak D call: TRBD2 (5 bases). V shed 0 bases and J shed 3 bases, with 12 bases lying between them. Germline V CDR1 and CDR2: LGHNA, YNFKEQ. The CDR3 has 17 residues. The CDR3 coding sequence is TGTGCCAGCAGCCAAGAAAGTCGGGGAGATGGGGCCAACGTCCTGACTTTC. Translated, it gives CASSQESRGDGANVLTF.

The chain employs TRBV10-2 and TRBJ2-5; maybe TRBD2 (6 bases). V was shortened by 6 bases and J by 2 bases, with 16 bases between the two germline ends. The CDR3 spans 15 residues. Looked up from germline, CDR1 is WSHSY and CDR2 is SAAADI. In DNA form, the CDR3 reads TGCGCCAGCAGAGATCATTGGGCGGGACAAGAGACCCAGTACTTC. It yields the protein CASRDHWAGQETQYF.

The V and J genes are TRBV4-3 and TRBJ2-7; D unclear. CDR1 LGHNA and CDR2 YSLEER come from the germline V gene. This CDR3 has 16 residues. The germline V and J ends were trimmed by 0 bases and 3 bases, with 15 bases remaining between them. The CDR3 sequence: CASSQDWAGVYYEQYF. The CDR3 nucleotides are TGCGCCAGCAGCCAAGATTGGGCAGGTGTTTACTACGAGCAGTACTTC.

The chain carries TRBV11-3 and TRBJ1-3; unclear D gene. The germline V and J ends were trimmed by 6 bases and 0 bases, with 6 bases remaining between them. This CDR3 has 13 residues. Germline CDR1 reads SGHNT; CDR2 reads YENEEA. The CDR3 loop is CASSLSSGNTIYF. The CDR3 region has the DNA TGTGCCAGCAGTCTTTCCTCTGGAAACACCATATATTTT.

The chain is built from TRBV7-6 and TRBJ2-3; a possible D gene is TRBD2 (5 bases). Looked up from germline, CDR1 is SGHVS and CDR2 is FNYEAQ. The CDR3 consists of 13 residues. The V end lost 1 base, the J end lost 5 bases, and 7 bases lay between the germline ends. The CDR3 is CASSLGGQDTQYF. CDR3 DNA: TGTGCCAGCAGCTTAGGCGGGCAAGATACGCAGTATTTT.

The rearrangement links TRBV19 to TRBJ2-7; D is unresolved. The germline gives CDR1 LNHDA, CDR2 SQIVND (reference sequence). The CDR3 spans 14 residues. Between the trimmed V and J ends, which lost 3 bases and 5 bases, there was a span of 14 bases. CDR3 amino acids: CASSISSTSNEQYF. CDR3 bases: TGTGCCAGTAGTATCTCCTCCACGTCTAACGAGCAGTACTTC.

The chain recombines TRBV29-1 with TRBJ2-5; tentatively, D is TRBD2 (5 bases). Trimming pared 6 bases from V and 4 bases from J, leaving 15 bases between. Germline lookup yields CDR1 SQVTM and CDR2 ANQGSEA. This CDR3 is 13 amino acids long. The CDR3 coding sequence is TGCAGCGTGACCCCGCGGGCTGCAGAGACCCAGTACTTC. Translation: CSVTPRAAETQYF.

The chain employs TRBV4-2 and TRBJ2-2; D is unresolved. CDR3 length equals 16 residues. Between the trimmed V and J ends, which lost 0 bases and 1 base, there was a span of 9 bases. Germline-derived CDR1 and CDR2 are LGHNA and YNFKEQ. The CDR3 is CASSQDLGRNTGELFF. The CDR3 DNA reads as TGTGCCAGCAGCCAAGATCTGGGCAGGAACACCGGGGAGCTGTTTTTT.

Note on this clone: The sample holds other DNA sequences that translate to the same CDR3. CDR3 nucleotide sequence: TGTGCCAGCAGCTTGATCGCCCAGGTCGTAGGTGGCTACACCTTC. Amino acids: CASSLIAQVVGGYTF. V gene TRBV5-6 combines with J gene TRBJ1-2; D is undetermined. The germline V gene encodes CDR1 SGHDT and CDR2 YYEEEE. V lost 1 base and J 7 bases, leaving 17 bases between the germline ends. CDR3 length: 15 amino acids.

About this clone: One end of the junction fails to match germline, which may point to a read error. This chain links TRBV25-1 with TRBJ2-1, with D perhaps TRBD2 (6 bases). The CDR3 runs 15 residues. Germline loops: CDR1 MGHDK, CDR2 SYGVNS. The CDR3 coding sequence is TGTGCCAGCAGTGCGCGGGGAAACTCCGACAATGAGCAGTTCTTC. Its protein product is CASSARGNSDNEQFF.

This sequence joins TRBV30 and TRBJ1-3; TRBD1 might be the D (5 bases). The CDR3 is made up of 11 amino acids. The V gene lost 5 bases and the J gene lost 8 bases, with 10 bases spanning the gap. Germline V gene data show CDR1 as GTSNPN and CDR2 as SVGIG (reference sequence). The CDR3 sequence is CAWGTGDTIYF. The CDR3 DNA reads TGTGCCTGGGGAACAGGTGACACCATATATTTT.

The rearrangement links TRBV6-1 to TRBJ2-7, with 7 bases aligning to TRBD2. The trim removed 1 base at V and 2 bases at J, leaving 8 bases unmatched. The CDR3 spans 16 residues. Germline-derived CDR1 and CDR2 are MNHNS and SASEGT. CDR3 loop: CASSEDLSGAPYEQYF. The DNA for the CDR3 is TGTGCCAGCAGTGAAGACCTGAGCGGGGCTCCCTACGAGCAGTACTTC.

The chain couples TRBV5-6 to TRBJ2-5; D is uncertain. This CDR3 contains 15 residues. Germline CDR1 and CDR2: SGHDT and YYEEEE. V gave up 0 bases and J gave up 1 base, with 10 bases separating them. CDR3 nucleotide sequence: TGTGCCAGCAGCTTGGGACTCCTTATCCAAGAGACCCAGTACTTC. Translated, it gives CASSLGLLIQETQYF.

The chain carries TRBV27 and TRBJ2-1; weak D call: TRBD2 (6 bases). V was shortened by 10 bases and J by 5 bases, with 24 bases between the two germline ends. The CDR3 spans 16 residues. Germline values: CDR1 MNHEY, CDR2 SMNVEV (reference sequence). The CDR3 loop reads CATNNWDSSGNNEQFF. The DNA of the CDR3 is TGTGCCACCAATAATTGGGACTCCTCGGGGAACAATGAGCAGTTCTTC.